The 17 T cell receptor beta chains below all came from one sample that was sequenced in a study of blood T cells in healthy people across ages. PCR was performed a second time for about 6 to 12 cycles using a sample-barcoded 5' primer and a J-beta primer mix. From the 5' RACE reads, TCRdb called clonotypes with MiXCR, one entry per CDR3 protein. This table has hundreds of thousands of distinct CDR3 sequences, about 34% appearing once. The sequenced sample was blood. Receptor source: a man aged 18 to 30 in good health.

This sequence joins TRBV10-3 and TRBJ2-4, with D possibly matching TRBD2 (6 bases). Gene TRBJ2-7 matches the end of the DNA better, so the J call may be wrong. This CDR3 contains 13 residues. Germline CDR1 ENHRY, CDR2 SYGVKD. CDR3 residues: CAITQGGLAEQYF. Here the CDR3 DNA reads TGTGCCATCACCCAAGGAGGGCTAGCCGAGCAGTACTTC.

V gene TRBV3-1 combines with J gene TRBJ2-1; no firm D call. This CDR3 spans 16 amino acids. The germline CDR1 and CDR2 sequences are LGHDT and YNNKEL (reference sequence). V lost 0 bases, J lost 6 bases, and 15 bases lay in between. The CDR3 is CASSQELFLGVNEQFF. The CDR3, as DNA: TGTGCCAGCAGCCAAGAACTCTTCCTCGGCGTCAATGAGCAGTTCTTC.

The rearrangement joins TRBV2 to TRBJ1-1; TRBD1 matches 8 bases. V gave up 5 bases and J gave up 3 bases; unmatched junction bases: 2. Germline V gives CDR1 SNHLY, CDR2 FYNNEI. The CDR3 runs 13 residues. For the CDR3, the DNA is TGTGCCAGCAGTCAGGGGGCTTACACTGAAGCTTTCTTT. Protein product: CASSQGAYTEAFF. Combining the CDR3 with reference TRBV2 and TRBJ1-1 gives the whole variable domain EPEVTQTPSHQVTQMGQEVILRCVPISNHLYFYWYRQILGQKVEFLVSFYNNEISEKSEIFDDQFSVERPDGSNFTLKIRSTKLEDSAMYFCASSQGAYTEAFFGQGTRLTVV.

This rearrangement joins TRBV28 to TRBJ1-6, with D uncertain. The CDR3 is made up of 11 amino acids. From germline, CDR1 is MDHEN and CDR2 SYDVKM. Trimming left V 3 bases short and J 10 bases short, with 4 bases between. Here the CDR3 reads CASSFLSPLHF. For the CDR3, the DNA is TGTGCCAGCAGTTTCCTCTCACCCCTCCACTTT.

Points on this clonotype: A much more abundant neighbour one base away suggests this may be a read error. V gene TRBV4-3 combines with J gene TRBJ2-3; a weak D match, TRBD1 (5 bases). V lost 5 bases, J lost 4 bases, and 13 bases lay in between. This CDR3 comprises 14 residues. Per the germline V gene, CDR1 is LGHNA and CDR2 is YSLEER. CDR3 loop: CASSKGAAPDTQYF. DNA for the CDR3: TGCGCCAGCAGCAAAGGGGCGGCGCCAGATACGCAGTATTTT.

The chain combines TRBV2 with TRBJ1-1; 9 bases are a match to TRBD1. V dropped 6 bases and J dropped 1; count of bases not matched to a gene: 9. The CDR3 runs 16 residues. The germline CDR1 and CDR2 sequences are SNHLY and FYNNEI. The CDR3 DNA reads TGTGCCAGCAGGGGCGGGGACAGGGATTGGAACACTGAAGCTTTCTTT. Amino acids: CASRGGDRDWNTEAFF.

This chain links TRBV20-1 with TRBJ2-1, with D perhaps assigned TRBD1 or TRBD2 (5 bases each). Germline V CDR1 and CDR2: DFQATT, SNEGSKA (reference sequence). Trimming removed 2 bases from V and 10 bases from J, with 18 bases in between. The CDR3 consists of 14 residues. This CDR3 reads CSARPPGPSYEQFF. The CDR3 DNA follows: TGCAGTGCTAGACCTCCGGGACCGTCCTACGAGCAGTTCTTC.

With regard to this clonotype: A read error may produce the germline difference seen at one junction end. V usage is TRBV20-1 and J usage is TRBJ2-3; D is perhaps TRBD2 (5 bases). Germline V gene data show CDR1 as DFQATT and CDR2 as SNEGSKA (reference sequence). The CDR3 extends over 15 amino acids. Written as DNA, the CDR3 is TGCGGTGCTAGTGAGGGCAAAGCGTACACAGATACGCAGTATTTT. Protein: CGASEGKAYTDTQYF.

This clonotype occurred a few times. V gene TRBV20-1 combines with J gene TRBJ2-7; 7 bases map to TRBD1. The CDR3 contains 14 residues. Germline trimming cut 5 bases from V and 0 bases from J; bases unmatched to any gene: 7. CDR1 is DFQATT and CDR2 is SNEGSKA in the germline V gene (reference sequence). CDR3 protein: CSARSTGISYEQYF. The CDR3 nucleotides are TGCAGTGCTCGCTCGACAGGGATCTCCTACGAGCAGTACTTC.

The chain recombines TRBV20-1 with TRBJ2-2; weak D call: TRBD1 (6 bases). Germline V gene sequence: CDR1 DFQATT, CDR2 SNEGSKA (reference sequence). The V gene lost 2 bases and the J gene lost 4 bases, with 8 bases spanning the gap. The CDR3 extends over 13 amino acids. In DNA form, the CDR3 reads TGCAGTGCTAGATTAGGGGGCACCGGGGAGCTGTTTTTT. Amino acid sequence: CSARLGGTGELFF.

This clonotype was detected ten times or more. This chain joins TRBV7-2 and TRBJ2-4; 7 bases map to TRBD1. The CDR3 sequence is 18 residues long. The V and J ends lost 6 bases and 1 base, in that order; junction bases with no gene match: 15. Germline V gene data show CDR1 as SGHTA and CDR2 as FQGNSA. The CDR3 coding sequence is TGTGCCAGCAGTTTCCGGTGGAGTCAGACAGGGGCCAAAAACATTCAGTACTTC. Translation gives CASSFRWSQTGAKNIQYF.

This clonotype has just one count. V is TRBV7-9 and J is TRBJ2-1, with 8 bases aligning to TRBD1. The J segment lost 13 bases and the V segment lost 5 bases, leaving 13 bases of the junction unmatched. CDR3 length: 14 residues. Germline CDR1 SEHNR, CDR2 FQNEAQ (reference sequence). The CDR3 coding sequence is TGTGCCAGCAGCCCGACAGGGGTTCAAGAGACCCAGTTCTTC. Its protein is CASSPTGVQETQFF.

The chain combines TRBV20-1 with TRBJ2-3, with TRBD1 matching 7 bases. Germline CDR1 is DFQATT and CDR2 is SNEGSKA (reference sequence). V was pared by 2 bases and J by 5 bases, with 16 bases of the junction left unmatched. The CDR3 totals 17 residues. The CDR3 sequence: CSARMIQGVVFGDTQYF. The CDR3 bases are TGCAGTGCTAGAATGATCCAGGGGGTTGTTTTCGGAGATACGCAGTATTTT.

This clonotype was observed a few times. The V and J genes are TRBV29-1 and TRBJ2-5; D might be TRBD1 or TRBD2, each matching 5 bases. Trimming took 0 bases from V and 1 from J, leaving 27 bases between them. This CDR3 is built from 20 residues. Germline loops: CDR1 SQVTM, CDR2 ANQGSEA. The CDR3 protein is CSVEDNRQGDARSVQETQYF. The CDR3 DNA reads TGCAGCGTTGAAGATAATCGGCAGGGAGATGCAAGGAGTGTCCAAGAGACCCAGTACTTC.

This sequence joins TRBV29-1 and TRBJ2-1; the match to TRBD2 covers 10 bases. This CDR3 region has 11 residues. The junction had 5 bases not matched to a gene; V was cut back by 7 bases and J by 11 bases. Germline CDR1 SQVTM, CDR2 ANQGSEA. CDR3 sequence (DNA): TGCAGCGCGTGGACTAGCGGAAAGCAGTTCTTC. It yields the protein CSAWTSGKQFF.

The CDR3 reads CAIKGTGSGNTIYF. The CDR3 DNA sequence: TGTGCCATCAAAGGGACAGGCTCTGGAAACACCATATATTTT. The chain couples TRBV10-3 to TRBJ1-3; 8 bases fit TRBD1. The CDR3 is 14 amino acids. Germline V gene lookup returns CDR1 ENHRY and CDR2 SYGVKD. After removal of 7 bases from V and 0 bases from J, the junction contained 2 bases not matched to a gene.

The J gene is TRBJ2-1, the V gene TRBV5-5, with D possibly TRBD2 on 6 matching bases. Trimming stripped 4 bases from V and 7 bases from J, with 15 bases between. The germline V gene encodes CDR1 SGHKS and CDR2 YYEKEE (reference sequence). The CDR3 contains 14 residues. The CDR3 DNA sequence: TGTGCCAGCAGCCGGGGGTCCCTGGGGAATGAGCAGTTCTTC. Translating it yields CASSRGSLGNEQFF. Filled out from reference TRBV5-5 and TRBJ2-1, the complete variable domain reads DAGVTQSPTHLIKTRGQQVTLRCSPISGHKSVSWYQQVLGQGPQFIFQYYEKEERGRGNFPDRFSARQFPNYSSELNVNALLLGDSALYLCASSRGSLGNEQFFGPGTRLTVL.